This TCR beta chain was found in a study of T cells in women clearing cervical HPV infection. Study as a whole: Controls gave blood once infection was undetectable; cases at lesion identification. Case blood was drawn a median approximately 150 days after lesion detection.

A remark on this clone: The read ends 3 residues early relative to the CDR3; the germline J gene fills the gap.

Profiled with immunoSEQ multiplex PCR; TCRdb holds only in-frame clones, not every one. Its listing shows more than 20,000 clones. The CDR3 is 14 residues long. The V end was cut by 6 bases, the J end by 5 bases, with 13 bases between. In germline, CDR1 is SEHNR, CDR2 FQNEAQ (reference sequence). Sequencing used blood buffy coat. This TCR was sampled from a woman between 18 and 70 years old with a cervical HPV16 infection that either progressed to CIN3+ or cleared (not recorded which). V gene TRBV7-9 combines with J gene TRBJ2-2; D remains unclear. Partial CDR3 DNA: TGTGCCAGCAGTTCATCGATACAGACCGGGGAG. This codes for CASSSSIQTGE. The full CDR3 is CASSSSIQTGELFF.